This TCR beta chain was captured in a study of shared T cell receptors in the human thymus. Assay: immunoSEQ multiplex PCR; the TCRdb copy retains only in-frame clones and omits some. The table lists 450,000 to 650,000 clones, approximately 80% of them singletons, with around 0.012% in the top ten. There are 15 residues in the CDR3. V gave up 4 bases and J gave up 4 bases, with 15 bases separating them. Germline values: CDR1 SEHNR, CDR2 FQNEAQ (reference sequence). This clone was counted once. A further study also used this sample, focusing on human thymus T cells. That publication notes: From resections taken during corrective heart surgery, the thymus tissue was obtained. Usage of V and J genes appeared biased in thymic and blood repertoires. Highly overlapping thymic repertoires in unrelated individuals were reported by related research.

The clonotype was recovered from a boy in the first two years of life with a congenital heart defect. Sequencing was performed on thymocytes. This rearrangement joins TRBV7-9 to TRBJ2-3; a possible D gene is TRBD2 (6 bases). The DNA for the CDR3 is TGTGCCAGCAGCTACCTGGATGGAGGGGCAGATACGCAGTATTTT. Translation gives CASSYLDGGADTQYF.